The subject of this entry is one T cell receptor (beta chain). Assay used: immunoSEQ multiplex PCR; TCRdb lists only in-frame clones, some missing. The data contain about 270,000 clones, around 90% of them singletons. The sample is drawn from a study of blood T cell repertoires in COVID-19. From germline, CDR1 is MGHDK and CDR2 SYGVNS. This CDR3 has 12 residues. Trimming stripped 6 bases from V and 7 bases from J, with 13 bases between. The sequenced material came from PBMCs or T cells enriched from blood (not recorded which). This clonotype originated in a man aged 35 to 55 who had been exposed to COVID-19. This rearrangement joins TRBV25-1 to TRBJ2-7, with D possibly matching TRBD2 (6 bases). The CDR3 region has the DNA TGTGCCAGCAGATACGGGAGAAATGAGCAGTACTTC. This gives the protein CASRYGRNEQYF.